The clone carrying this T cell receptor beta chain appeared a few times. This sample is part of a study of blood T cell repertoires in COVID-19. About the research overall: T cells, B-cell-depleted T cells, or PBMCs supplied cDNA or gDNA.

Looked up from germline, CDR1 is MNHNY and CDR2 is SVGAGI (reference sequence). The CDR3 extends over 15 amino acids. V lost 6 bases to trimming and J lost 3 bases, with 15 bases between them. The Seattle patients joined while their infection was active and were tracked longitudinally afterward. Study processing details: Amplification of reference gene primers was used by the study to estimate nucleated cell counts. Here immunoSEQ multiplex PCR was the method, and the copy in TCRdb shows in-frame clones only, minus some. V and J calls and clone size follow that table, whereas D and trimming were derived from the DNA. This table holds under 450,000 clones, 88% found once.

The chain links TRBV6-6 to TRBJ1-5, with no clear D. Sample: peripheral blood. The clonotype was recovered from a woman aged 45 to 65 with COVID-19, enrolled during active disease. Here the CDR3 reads CASRPRGLANQPQHF. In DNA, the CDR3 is TGTGCCAGCAGGCCCAGAGGTTTGGCCAATCAGCCCCAGCATTTT.